This T cell receptor (beta chain) was documented in a study of T cell responses to AZD1222 COVID-19 vaccine. Data came from immunoSEQ multiplex PCR; TCRdb stores just in-frame clones and leaves some out. The table shows some 120,000 clones, with roughly 80% occurring only once. Trimming stripped 2 bases from V and 1 base from J, with 15 bases between. Germline CDR1 is ENHRY and CDR2 is SYGVKD. CDR3 length: 17 residues. This clone was observed once. This chain connects TRBV10-3 to TRBJ1-5; no firm D call. The sequencing used peripheral blood, collected on day 0 of AZD1222 vaccination. This TCR was sampled from an adult in good health. The CDR3 sequence is CAISEAGVGWSNQPQHF. The CDR3 DNA follows: TGTGCCATCAGTGAGGCGGGTGTGGGTTGGAGCAATCAGCCCCAGCATTTT.